This TCR beta chain was found in a study of CD8+ T cells in alopecia areata. Extraction and reverse transcription of RNA yielded cDNA as the sequencing template. This table comes from immunoSEQ multiplex PCR, and its TCRdb copy is limited to in-frame clones, with some not included. This table has about 69,000 clones, about three fifths appearing once. As to this clone: What it recognizes is unknown.

Samples from alopecia areata patients were lesional scalp punch biopsies and peripheral blood. PBMCs served as the source from which CD4+ and CD8+ T cells were sorted. Germline V gene data show CDR1 as MNHEY and CDR2 as SVGAGI. This CDR3 contains 15 residues. V lost 0 bases and J lost 1, with 7 bases in between. General study findings and limits: Higher clonality was seen in lesional scalp than in normal scalp, especially in alopecia totalis/universalis.

The clonotype was recovered from a human donor with alopecia areata. The rearrangement links TRBV6-5 to TRBJ1-5, with D uncertain. The input for sequencing was CD8+ T cells sorted from blood, taken at week 0. CDR3 coding DNA: TGTGCCAGCAGTTACTCGGCCCTAAGCAATCAGCCCCAGCATTTT. It encodes CASSYSALSNQPQHF.